The next 31 T cell receptor beta chains were all read from a single sample in a study of CD8+ T cells in alopecia areata. The treatment was: oral pan-JAK inhibitor, 5-10 mg twice daily. Sequencing templates came from extracted RNA that was reverse transcribed into cDNA. Clones were read by immunoSEQ multiplex PCR, and TCRdb kept only the in-frame ones, dropping some. The sample lists under 350,000 clones, over 45% occurring once. The sample consisted of CD4+ T cells sorted from blood, taken at week 24, from a patient treated with tofacitinib. Every receptor here comes from a human donor with alopecia areata.

This chain connects TRBV29-1 to TRBJ2-3; D gene ambiguous. CDR3 length: 13 residues. Trimming left V 4 bases short and J 1 base short, with 9 bases between. CDR1 and CDR2 (germline): SQVTM, ANQGSEA. In DNA, the CDR3 is TGCAGCGTTGCAGGTGAAGGCACAGATACGCAGTATTTT. Translation gives CSVAGEGTDTQYF.

The rearrangement links TRBV4-3 to TRBJ1-2, with TRBD1 identical over 8 bases. The CDR3 totals 15 residues. Unmatched junction bases numbered 9, after V lost 4 bases and J lost 5 bases. Germline V gene lookup returns CDR1 LGHNA and CDR2 YSLEER. This chain's CDR3 is CASSPGPGTGYGYTF. The DNA for the CDR3 is TGCGCCAGCAGCCCGGGTCCCGGGACAGGATATGGCTACACCTTC.

V gene TRBV5-1 combines with J gene TRBJ2-3; no reliable D call. Germline loops: CDR1 SGHRS, CDR2 YFSETQ. Trimming shortened V by 7 bases and J by 0 bases, and 15 bases separated the two germline ends. The CDR3 length is 15 residues. The CDR3 region is CASAFSGSSTDTQYF. CDR3 coding DNA: TGCGCCAGCGCTTTTTCGGGTTCTAGCACAGATACGCAGTATTTT.

This clone appeared once. The rearrangement joins TRBV18 to TRBJ2-3; perhaps TRBD1 as D (6 bases). The CDR3 has 18 residues. Germline assignment: CDR1 KGHSH and CDR2 LQKENI. The V end lost 3 bases, the J end lost 2 bases, and 21 bases lay between the germline ends. The CDR3 DNA follows: TGTGCCAGCTCACCCTTGAACCACGGACAGATCAACACAGATACGCAGTATTTT. Protein sequence: CASSPLNHGQINTDTQYF.

The CDR3 loop is CASSPLETASLVYGYTF. The CDR3 DNA reads TGTGCCAGCAGCCCCTTGGAGACAGCCTCGCTGGTGTATGGCTACACCTTC. The V and J genes are TRBV5-6 and TRBJ1-2, with D maybe TRBD1 (5 bases). This CDR3 has 17 amino acids. V lost 4 bases to trimming and J lost 5 bases, with 24 bases between them. The germline V gene encodes CDR1 SGHDT and CDR2 YYEEEE.

The genes are TRBV4-1 and TRBJ2-7, with D possibly matching TRBD2 (6 bases). Trimming removed 1 base from V and 12 bases from J, with 13 bases in between. In germline, CDR1 is MGHRA, CDR2 YSYEKL. This CDR3 region has 12 residues. The CDR3 region has the DNA TGCGCCAGCAGCCAAGTGGCGGGGAACCGGTACTTC. This codes for CASSQVAGNRYF.

The chain employs TRBV4-1 and TRBJ1-2, with 10 positions matching TRBD1. This CDR3 has 17 residues. With 2 bases clipped from V and 2 bases from J, the junction kept 8 bases outside the gene matches. The germline gives CDR1 MGHRA, CDR2 YSYEKL. This chain's CDR3 is CASSQLGQGRSNYGYTF. DNA of the CDR3: TGCGCCAGCAGCCAATTGGGACAGGGGAGATCGAACTATGGCTACACCTTC.

This sequence joins TRBV29-1 and TRBJ2-3; D not certain. This CDR3 contains 15 residues. The V gene lost 4 bases and the J gene lost 3 bases, with 17 bases spanning the gap. Germline CDR1 and CDR2: SQVTM and ANQGSEA. The chain's CDR3 is CSVAFNAIGTDTQYF. The CDR3 DNA reads as TGCAGCGTTGCCTTTAATGCGATTGGAACAGATACGCAGTATTTT.

The chain has TRBV5-1 and TRBJ1-5; possibly TRBD1 for D (5 bases). The ends were cut back, 4 bases at V and 5 bases at J, with 10 bases in the middle. Germline loops: CDR1 SGHRS, CDR2 YFSETQ. The CDR3 totals 13 residues. CDR3 DNA sequence: TGCGCCAGCAGCAAGGGGAGGGATCAGCCCCAGCATTTT. Protein sequence: CASSKGRDQPQHF.

The chain couples TRBV9 to TRBJ2-7; no clear D gene. The CDR3 totals 14 residues. Trimming took 0 bases from V and 2 from J, leaving 9 bases between them. Germline values: CDR1 SGDLS, CDR2 YYNGEE. The CDR3 sequence: CASSVEASTYEQYF. The CDR3 bases are TGTGCCAGCAGCGTAGAGGCCAGTACCTACGAGCAGTACTTC.

A single count supports this clone. The CDR3 DNA sequence: TGTGCCTCCCTATCCACTGAAGCTTTCTTT. Its protein is CASLSTEAFF. This rearrangement joins TRBV30 to TRBJ1-1; D not certain. The germline CDR1 and CDR2 sequences are GTSNPN and SVGIG (reference sequence). V lost 7 bases, J lost 4 bases, and 7 bases lay in between. This CDR3 has 10 amino acids.

The V gene is TRBV4-2, the J gene TRBJ1-1; no clear D gene. The CDR3 totals 14 residues. Germline lookup yields CDR1 LGHNA and CDR2 YNFKEQ. Trimming removed 1 base at V and 1 base at J, with 7 bases between. The CDR3 nucleotides read TGTGCCAGCAGCCAAGGCGACGGGAACACTGAAGCTTTCTTT. Its translation: CASSQGDGNTEAFF.

The chain recombines TRBV9 with TRBJ2-1; the D gene is possibly TRBD2 (6 bases). CDR3 size: 12 residues. The V end lost 0 bases, the J end lost 8 bases, and 6 bases lay between the germline ends. The germline CDR1 and CDR2 sequences are SGDLS and YYNGEE. The CDR3 nucleotides are TGTGCCAGCAGCGTAGGGAGGGATGAGCAGTTCTTC. This codes for CASSVGRDEQFF.

The V gene is TRBV28, the J gene TRBJ2-7; D call uncertain. Germline lookup yields CDR1 MDHEN and CDR2 SYDVKM. This CDR3 has 12 residues. With 0 bases removed from V and 2 bases from J, the gap between germline ends came to 2 bases. CDR3 loop: CASSLWAYEQYF. CDR3 nucleotides: TGTGCCAGCAGTTTATGGGCCTACGAGCAGTACTTC.

This chain uses TRBV20-1 with TRBJ2-1; D is unclear. V dropped 7 bases and J dropped 3 bases, with 7 bases sitting between them. There are 11 residues in the CDR3. Germline lookup yields CDR1 DFQATT and CDR2 SNEGSKA (reference sequence). The CDR3 region has the DNA TGCAGTGATGACGTCTACAATGAGCAGTTCTTC. Translated: CSDDVYNEQFF.

This chain uses TRBV5-4 with TRBJ1-2, with D maybe TRBD1 (6 bases). CDR1 SGHNT and CDR2 YYREEE come from the germline V gene (reference sequence). The V gene lost 4 bases and the J gene lost 1 base, with 14 bases spanning the gap. The CDR3 sequence is 15 residues long. CDR3 sequence (DNA): TGTGCCAGCAGCAGCCGGGACACGGGTAACTATGGCTACACCTTC. Amino acid sequence: CASSSRDTGNYGYTF.

This chain's CDR3 is CASSVASGTGAYEQYF. Written as DNA, the CDR3 is TGCGCCAGCAGCGTAGCTTCAGGGACAGGCGCCTACGAGCAGTACTTC. The V and J genes are TRBV5-1 and TRBJ2-7, with 8 bases aligning to TRBD1. This CDR3 contains 16 residues. J gave up 2 bases and V 4 bases, and 11 bases lay outside the gene matches. Per the germline V gene, CDR1 is SGHRS and CDR2 is YFSETQ.

The V call is TRBV7-2, the J call TRBJ1-5, with a weak D call TRBD1 (6 bases). Germline values: CDR1 SGHTA, CDR2 FQGNSA. This CDR3 spans 12 amino acids. V lost 5 bases to trimming and J lost 6 bases, with 8 bases between them. CDR3: CASSQGGQPQHF. In nucleotides, the CDR3 is TGTGCCAGCAGCCAAGGGGGTCAGCCCCAGCATTTT. The whole variable domain, remainder taken from reference TRBV7-2 and TRBJ1-5, is GAGVSQSPSNKVTEKGKDVELRCDPISGHTALYWYRQSLGQGLEFLIYFQGNSAPDKSGLPSDRFSAERTGGSVSTLTIQRTQQEDSAVYLCASSQGGQPQHFGDGTRLSIL.

The chain employs TRBV29-1 and TRBJ2-5, with D possibly matching TRBD1 (5 bases). The DNA end lines up better with TRBJ2-7; the J call may be wrong. The CDR3 is made up of 12 amino acids. Per the germline V gene, CDR1 is SQVTM and CDR2 is ANQGSEA. CDR3 in amino acids: CSVSQGTHEQYF. The CDR3 DNA reads TGCAGCGTTTCCCAGGGTACCCACGAGCAGTACTTC.

In its sample, this clone was seen a few times. J is TRBJ1-1 and V is TRBV11-2; the match to TRBD1 covers 7 bases. Losses at the gene ends were 0 bases for V and 7 bases for J; bases not matched to a gene: 2. This CDR3 region has 13 residues. The germline gives CDR1 SGHAT, CDR2 FQNNGV. CDR3 bases: TGTGCCAGCAGCTTAGATGGGGACAGTGAAGCTTTCTTT. Its translation: CASSLDGDSEAFF.

The chain joins TRBV7-9 to TRBJ1-4; tentatively, D is TRBD1 (5 bases). CDR3 length equals 14 residues. V gave up 5 bases and J gave up 5 bases, with 12 bases separating them. Germline CDR1 reads SEHNR; CDR2 reads FQNEAQ (reference sequence). The CDR3 loop is CASSPGGGNEKLFF. DNA for the CDR3: TGTGCCAGCAGCCCCGGCGGGGGGAATGAAAAACTGTTTTTT.

V is TRBV5-4 and J is TRBJ2-3; D gene uncertain. CDR3 length: 15 amino acids. Looked up from germline, CDR1 is SGHNT and CDR2 is YYREEE (reference sequence). The ends were cut back, 0 bases at V and 1 base at J, with 9 bases in the middle. CDR3 sequence (DNA): TGTGCCAGCAGCTTGGATCCGGGCGGCACAGATACGCAGTATTTT. Protein product: CASSLDPGGTDTQYF.

J is TRBJ2-7 and V is TRBV29-1; 8 nucleotides align to TRBD2. V shed 7 bases and J 5 bases; nucleotides not matched to a gene: 7. Germline assignment: CDR1 SQVTM and CDR2 ANQGSEA. CDR3 size: 12 residues. CDR3 sequence reads: CSAQGRGDEQYF. For the CDR3, the DNA is TGCAGCGCCCAGGGGCGGGGGGACGAGCAGTACTTC.

This clone was found once. V usage is TRBV9 and J usage is TRBJ1-2; TRBD1 matches 10 bases. The V and J ends lost 2 bases and 4 bases, in that order; junction bases with no gene match: 11. CDR1 and CDR2 (germline): SGDLS, YYNGEE. The CDR3 spans 17 residues. CDR3 in amino acids: CASSVSGTGAVGYGYTF. In DNA, the CDR3 is TGTGCCAGCAGCGTTAGCGGGACAGGGGCCGTGGGCTATGGCTACACCTTC.

The chain carries TRBV7-6 and TRBJ2-3, with TRBD1 as a possible D gene (6 bases). This CDR3 contains 15 residues. V lost 2 bases to trimming and J lost 4 bases, with 13 bases between them. CDR1 and CDR2 (germline): SGHVS, FNYEAQ. For the CDR3, the DNA is TGTGCCAGCAGCTTACAAGGGGGTTTGGCAGATACGCAGTATTTT. Amino acids: CASSLQGGLADTQYF.

In its sample, this clone was seen a few times. The chain combines TRBV6-1 with TRBJ2-3, with 10 bases fitting TRBD1. The CDR3 covers 14 residues. CDR1 and CDR2 (germline): MNHNS, SASEGT. The V gene end was trimmed by 11 bases and the J gene end by 4 bases; junction bases not matched to a gene: 9. CDR3 bases: TGTGCCGCCACCGGGGACAGGGGATCAGATACGCAGTATTTT. Residues: CAATGDRGSDTQYF.

The CDR3 DNA is TGTGCCAGCTCACCACCCGGAGGGGGTGACACTGAAGCTTTCTTT. Protein product: CASSPPGGGDTEAFF. The chain combines TRBV18 with TRBJ1-1, with a weak D call TRBD1 (6 bases). The CDR3 is 15 residues long. Germline values: CDR1 KGHSH, CDR2 LQKENI. The germline V and J ends were trimmed by 0 bases and 3 bases, with 11 bases remaining between them.

The rearrangement joins TRBV2 to TRBJ1-1, with 8 bases matching TRBD1. Germline lookup yields CDR1 SNHLY and CDR2 FYNNEI. V lost 6 bases to trimming and J lost 5 bases; unmatched junction nucleotides: 11. The CDR3 consists of 15 residues. The CDR3 is CASSYTTGVVTEAFF. In DNA form, the CDR3 reads TGTGCCAGCAGCTATACGACAGGGGTGGTGACTGAAGCTTTCTTT.

The rearrangement joins TRBV6-5 to TRBJ1-6; D unclear. Trimming shortened V by 3 bases and J by 7 bases, and 10 bases separated the two germline ends. From germline, CDR1 is MNHEY and CDR2 SVGAGI. The CDR3 is made up of 14 amino acids. Here the CDR3 reads CASSYRRANSPLHF. DNA of the CDR3: TGTGCCAGCAGTTATAGACGGGCGAATTCACCCCTCCACTTT.

The chain employs TRBV28 and TRBJ1-2; the match to TRBD1 covers 9 bases. Germline loops: CDR1 MDHEN, CDR2 SYDVKM. J gave up 7 bases and V 2 bases, and 5 bases lay outside the gene matches. This CDR3 has 14 residues. The CDR3 is CASSLGTGSFGYTF. The CDR3 DNA sequence: TGTGCCAGCAGTTTAGGGACAGGGAGCTTTGGCTACACCTTC.

The rearrangement links TRBV6-6 to TRBJ1-1; no firm D call. Trimming removed 5 bases at V and 11 bases at J, with 18 bases between. The CDR3 totals 13 residues. Germline CDR1 reads MNHNY; CDR2 reads SVGAGI (reference sequence). The CDR3 bases are TGTGCCAGCAGTCAACGGACCGGTCCGACGGCTTTCTTT. Amino acid sequence: CASSQRTGPTAFF.